This is a list of T cell receptor beta chains from one sample in a study of T cells in Graves' hyperthyroidism and ophthalmopathy. TCRdb reprocessed the multiplex PCR reads via MiXCR and lists one record per CDR3 protein. The table lists about 640,000 distinct CDR3 sequences, about a fifth of them singletons, with around a third in the top ten. The sequenced sample consisted of blood. Receptors originate from a man aged 30 to 45 with Graves' ophthalmopathy. The CDR3 runs from the conserved cysteine through the conserved F or W. D genes are given only for firm matches. The size field is filled for only some rows; it gives once, few, many or a size class.

>TRBJ2-7|-|TRBV20-1|many
CSASLRATYEQYF
TGCAGTGCTAGTTTACGGGCGACCTACGAGCAGTACTTC
>TRBJ2-7|TRBD1|TRBV6-1|few
CASRTGTGGIYEQYF
TGTGCCAGCAGAACCGGGACAGGGGGAATCTACGAGCAGTACTTC
>TRBJ2-7|-|TRBV27|-
CASSLGHNSYEQYF
TGTGCCAGCAGTTTAGGGCACAACTCCTACGAGCAGTACTTC
>TRBJ1-4|-|TRBV5-8|-
CASSSGLANEKLFF
TGTGCCAGCAGCTCGGGACTGGCTAATGAAAAACTGTTTTTT
>TRBJ2-3|-|TRBV5-1|-
CASSLGHQIDTQYF
TGCGCCAGCAGCTTGGGACACCAGATAGATACGCAGTATTTT
>TRBJ1-2|-|TRBV28|many
CASSPVYSDYGYTF
TGTGCCAGCAGCCCCGTCTACTCAGACTATGGCTACACCTTC
>TRBJ1-5|TRBD1|TRBV19|-
CASSIFDRVNQPQHF
TGTGCCAGTAGTATTTTCGACAGGGTCAATCAGCCCCAGCATTTT
>TRBJ1-4|TRBD1|TRBV2|many
CASSEGTGRGEKLFF
TGTGCCAGCAGTGAAGGGACAGGGAGAGGTGAAAAACTGTTTTTT
>TRBJ1-6|-|TRBV14|-
CASSQLEEFSPLHF
TGTGCCAGCAGCCAGCTAGAGGAATTCTCACCCCTCCACTTT
>TRBJ2-3|-|TRBV2|many
CASSEQRSSTDTQYF
TGTGCCAGCAGTGAACAGCGGAGTAGCACAGATACGCAGTATTTT
>TRBJ2-2|TRBD1|TRBV20-1|few
CSARLERGHGELFF
TGCAGTGCTAGACTAGAAAGGGGGCACGGGGAGCTGTTTTTT
>TRBJ2-1|TRBD2|TRBV3-1|few
CASSQERALAGDDEQFF
TGTGCCAGCAGCCAAGAACGGGCTCTAGCGGGAGATGATGAGCAGTTCTTC
>TRBJ2-5|-|TRBV6-5|-
CASSYRVFQETQYF
TGTGCCAGCAGTTACCGGGTATTCCAAGAGACCCAGTACTTC
>TRBJ1-3|-|TRBV20-1|few
CSARGGNGNTIYF
TGCAGTGCTAGGGGGGGGAACGGAAACACCATATATTTT
>TRBJ2-2|-|TRBV19|-
CATRALGGYTGELFF
TGTGCCACTAGGGCCCTAGGGGGGTACACCGGGGAGCTGTTTTTT
>TRBJ2-1|TRBD2|TRBV5-1|-
CASSVLAGSNEQFF
TGCGCCAGCAGCGTACTAGCGGGTTCCAATGAGCAGTTCTTC
>TRBJ2-7|TRBD1|TRBV27|-
CASSLLGQGFHEQYF
TGTGCCAGCAGTTTATTGGGACAGGGGTTCCACGAGCAGTACTTC
>TRBJ1-2|TRBD1|TRBV7-2|many
CASSSTGTGYGYTF
TGTGCCAGCAGTTCGACAGGGACGGGCTATGGCTACACCTTC
>TRBJ2-7|-|TRBV16|few
CASSQSHTYEQYF
TGTGCCAGCAGCCAATCACATACCTACGAGCAGTACTTC
>TRBJ2-7|-|TRBV19|-
CARPRGEGEQYF
TGTGCCAGACCCAGGGGAGAGGGCGAGCAGTACTTC
>TRBJ2-3|-|TRBV6-1|-
CASVAETGHKLSTDTQYF
TGTGCCAGCGTCGCCGAGACAGGTCATAAATTATCGACAGATACGCAGTATTTT
>TRBJ1-1|TRBD1|TRBV28|many
CASRPPPGQVNTEAFF
TGTGCCAGCAGGCCTCCTCCGGGACAGGTGAACACTGAAGCTTTCTTT
>TRBJ2-7|-|TRBV11-2|many
CASSLDRAGNEQYF
TGTGCCAGCAGCTTAGATCGGGCAGGGAACGAGCAGTACTTC
>TRBJ2-6|-|TRBV10-3|-
CAISESPRLSSGANVLTF
TGTGCCATCAGTGAGTCGCCCAGGTTGAGCTCTGGGGCCAACGTCCTGACTTTC
>TRBJ2-7|-|TRBV5-1|-
CASSPTGTNSYEQYF
TGCGCCAGCAGCCCCACCGGGACAAACTCCTACGAGCAGTACTTC
>TRBJ2-7|TRBD2|TRBV10-1|many
CASSSSGSAHEQYF
TGCGCCAGCAGTTCTAGCGGGAGTGCCCACGAGCAGTACTTC
>TRBJ2-1|-|TRBV6-1|few
CASRKLGTWSYNEQFF
TGTGCCAGCAGGAAGCTAGGGACATGGTCCTACAATGAGCAGTTCTTC
>TRBJ1-1|-|TRBV5-4|-
CASSLQSGVNAEAFF
TGTGCCAGCAGCTTACAGTCGGGGGTAAACGCTGAAGCTTTCTTT
>TRBJ1-4|-|TRBV7-2|few
CASSFFRGEGEKLFF
TGTGCCAGCAGCTTCTTCAGGGGAGAGGGTGAAAAACTGTTTTTT
>TRBJ2-7|-|TRBV12-3/TRBV12-4|few
CASSTAGLAAEQYF
TGTGCCAGCAGTACCGCAGGGCTAGCAGCCGAGCAGTACTTC
>TRBJ2-2|TRBD1|TRBV28|few
CASSPPSRGGELFF
TGTGCCAGCAGCCCACCAAGCAGGGGGGGGGAGCTGTTTTTT
>TRBJ1-5|TRBD1|TRBV30|many
CAWDQGGIQPQHF
TGTGCCTGGGACCAGGGGGGAATTCAGCCCCAGCATTTT
>TRBJ2-7|TRBD2|TRBV2|-
CASGGTSGRKEQYF
TGTGCCAGCGGTGGGACTAGCGGGAGGAAAGAGCAGTACTTC
>TRBJ1-4|-|TRBV20-1|once
CSAIGAGTYEKLFF
TGCAGTGCAATAGGGGCAGGGACTTATGAAAAACTGTTTTTT
>TRBJ1-6|-|TRBV12-5|few
CASGSGSNSPLHF
TGTGCTAGTGGCTCCGGATCTAATTCACCCCTCCACTTT
>TRBJ1-5|-|TRBV19|-
CASKGRESHQPQHF
TGTGCCAGTAAGGGCCGGGAGTCCCATCAGCCCCAGCATTTT
>TRBJ2-1|-|TRBV7-9|-
CASSLGGAGMDNEQFF
TGTGCCAGCAGCTTAGGTGGGGCAGGGATGGACAATGAGCAGTTCTTC
>TRBJ2-3|TRBD2|TRBV28|-
CASRGTSGSYTDTQYF
TGTGCCAGCAGGGGAACTAGCGGGAGCTACACAGATACGCAGTATTTT
>TRBJ1-5|TRBD1|TRBV6-2/TRBV6-3|few
CASRHPYRDRGTQPQHF
TGTGCCAGCAGACACCCATACCGGGACAGGGGAACTCAGCCCCAGCATTTT
>TRBJ1-2|-|TRBV30|few
CAWSNFGYGYTF
TGTGCCTGGAGTAACTTTGGCTATGGCTACACCTTC
>TRBJ2-1|TRBD2|TRBV20-1|many
CSAQTSGPYNEQFF
TGCAGTGCTCAGACTAGCGGACCTTACAATGAGCAGTTCTTC
>TRBJ2-7|TRBD2|TRBV12-3/TRBV12-4|-
CASSPRGHGGRPYEQYF
TGTGCCAGCAGTCCCCGGGGCCATGGCGGGAGGCCCTACGAGCAGTACTTC
>TRBJ2-7|-|TRBV11-2|few
CASSLSSIHEQYF
TGTGCCAGCAGCTTATCATCGATCCACGAGCAGTACTTC
>TRBJ2-7|TRBD2|TRBV9|many
CASSALAGGYEQYF
TGTGCCAGCAGCGCGCTAGCGGGAGGCTACGAGCAGTACTTC